This T cell receptor (beta chain) was identified in a study of blood T cells in healthy people across ages. This clonotype has a handful of counts. Primed by a sample-barcoded 5' primer and a J-beta primer mix, a second PCR proceeded for about 6 to 12 cycles. MiXCR, applied by TCRdb to the 5' RACE reads, yields one record per CDR3 protein. In the table there are 1 million or so distinct CDR3 sequences, roughly a quarter of which are singletons. After removal of 0 bases from V and 7 bases from J, the junction contained 9 bases not matched to a gene. The CDR3 covers 15 residues. Germline V gene sequence: CDR1 LGHNA, CDR2 YSLEER. These data are also associated with another study on T cells of mothers and their children.

Sample: blood. The chain couples TRBV4-3 to TRBJ2-7, with TRBD2 matching over 7 bases. The clonotype comes from a girl aged 2-9 years in good health. CDR3 in amino acids: CASSQDYVTAGEQYF. CDR3 nucleotides: TGCGCCAGCAGCCAAGATTACGTGACAGCGGGGGAGCAGTACTTC.